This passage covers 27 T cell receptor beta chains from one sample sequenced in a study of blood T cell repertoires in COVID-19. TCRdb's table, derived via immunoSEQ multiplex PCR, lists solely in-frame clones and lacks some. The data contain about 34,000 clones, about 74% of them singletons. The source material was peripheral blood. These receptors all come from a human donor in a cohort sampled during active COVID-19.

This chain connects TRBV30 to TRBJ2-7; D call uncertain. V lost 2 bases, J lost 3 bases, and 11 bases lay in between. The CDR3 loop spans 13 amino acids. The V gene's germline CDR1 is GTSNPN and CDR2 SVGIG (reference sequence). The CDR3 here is CAWSFGPNYEQYF. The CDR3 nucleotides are TGTGCCTGGAGTTTTGGGCCCAACTACGAGCAGTACTTC. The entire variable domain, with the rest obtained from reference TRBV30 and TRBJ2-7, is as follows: SQTIHQWPATLVQPVGSPLSLECTVEGTSNPNLYWYRQAAGRGLQLLFYSVGIGQISSEVPQNLSASRPQDRQFILSSKKLLLSDSGFYLCAWSFGPNYEQYFGPGTRLTVT.

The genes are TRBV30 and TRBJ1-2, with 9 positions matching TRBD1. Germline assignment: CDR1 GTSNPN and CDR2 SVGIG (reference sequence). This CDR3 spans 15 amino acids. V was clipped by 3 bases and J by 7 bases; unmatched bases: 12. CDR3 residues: CAWRPLTGGASGYTF. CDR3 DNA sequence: TGTGCCTGGAGACCCCTCACAGGGGGCGCAAGTGGCTACACCTTC.

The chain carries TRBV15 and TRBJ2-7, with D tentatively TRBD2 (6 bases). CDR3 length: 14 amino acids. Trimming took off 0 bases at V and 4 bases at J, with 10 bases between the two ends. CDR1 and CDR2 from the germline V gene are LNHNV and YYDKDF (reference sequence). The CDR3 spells CATSREGGGYEQYF. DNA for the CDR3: TGTGCCACCAGCAGAGAGGGGGGTGGGTACGAGCAGTACTTC.

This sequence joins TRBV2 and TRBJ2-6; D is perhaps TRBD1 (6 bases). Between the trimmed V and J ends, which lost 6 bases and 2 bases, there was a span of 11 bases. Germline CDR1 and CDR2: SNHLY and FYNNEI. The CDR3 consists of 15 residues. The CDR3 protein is CASRPNRAGANVLTF. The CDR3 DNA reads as TGTGCCAGCAGGCCTAACAGGGCTGGGGCCAACGTCCTGACTTTC.

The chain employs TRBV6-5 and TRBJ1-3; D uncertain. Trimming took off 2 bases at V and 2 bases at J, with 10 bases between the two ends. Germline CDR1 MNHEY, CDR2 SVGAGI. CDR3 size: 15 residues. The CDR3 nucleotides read TGTGCCAGCAGTTACGGCAGGAACGCTGGAAACACCATATATTTT. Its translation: CASSYGRNAGNTIYF.

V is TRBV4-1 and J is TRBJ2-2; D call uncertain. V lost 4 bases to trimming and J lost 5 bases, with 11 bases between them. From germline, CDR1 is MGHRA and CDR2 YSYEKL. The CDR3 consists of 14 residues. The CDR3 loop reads CASSPLLRTGELFF. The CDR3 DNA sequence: TGCGCCAGCAGCCCCTTGCTCCGGACCGGGGAGCTGTTTTTT.

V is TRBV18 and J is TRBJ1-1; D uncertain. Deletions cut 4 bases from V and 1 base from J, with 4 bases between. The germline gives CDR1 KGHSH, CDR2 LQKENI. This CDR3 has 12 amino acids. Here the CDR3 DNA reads TGTGCCAGCTCACTCGGGAACACTGAAGCTTTCTTT. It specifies CASSLGNTEAFF. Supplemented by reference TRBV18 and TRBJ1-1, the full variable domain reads NAGVMQNPRHLVRRRGQEARLRCSPMKGHSHVYWYRQLPEEGLKFMVYLQKENIIDESGMPKERFSAEFPKEGPSILRIQQVVRGDSAAYFCASSLGNTEAFFGQGTRLTVV.

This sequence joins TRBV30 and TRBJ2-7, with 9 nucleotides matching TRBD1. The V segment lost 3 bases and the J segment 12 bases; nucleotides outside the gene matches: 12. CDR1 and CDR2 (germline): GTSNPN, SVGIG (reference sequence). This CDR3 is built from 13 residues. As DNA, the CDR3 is TGTGCCTGGAGCGCCGGGACAGGGATCAAAGCGTACTTC. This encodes CAWSAGTGIKAYF.

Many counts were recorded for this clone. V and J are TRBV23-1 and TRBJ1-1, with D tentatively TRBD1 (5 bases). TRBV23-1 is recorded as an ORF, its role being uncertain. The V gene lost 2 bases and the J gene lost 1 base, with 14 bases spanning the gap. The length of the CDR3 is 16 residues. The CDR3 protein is CASSQISPQGNTEAFF. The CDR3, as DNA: TGCGCCAGCAGTCAAATTTCCCCTCAGGGGAACACTGAAGCTTTCTTT.

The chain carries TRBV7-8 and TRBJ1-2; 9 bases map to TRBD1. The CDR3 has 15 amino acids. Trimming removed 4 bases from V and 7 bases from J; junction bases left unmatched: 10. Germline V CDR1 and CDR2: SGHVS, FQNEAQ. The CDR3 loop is CASSSLGTGSAGYTF. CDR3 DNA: TGTGCCAGCAGCTCCCTAGGGACAGGGTCTGCTGGCTACACCTTC.

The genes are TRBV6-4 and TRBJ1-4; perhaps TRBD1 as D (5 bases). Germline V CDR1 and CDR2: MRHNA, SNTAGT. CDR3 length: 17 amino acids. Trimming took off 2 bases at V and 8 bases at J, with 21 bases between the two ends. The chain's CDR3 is CASSDAGGTPEREKLFF. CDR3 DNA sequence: TGTGCCAGCAGTGACGCTGGCGGGACCCCGGAGCGGGAAAAACTGTTTTTT.

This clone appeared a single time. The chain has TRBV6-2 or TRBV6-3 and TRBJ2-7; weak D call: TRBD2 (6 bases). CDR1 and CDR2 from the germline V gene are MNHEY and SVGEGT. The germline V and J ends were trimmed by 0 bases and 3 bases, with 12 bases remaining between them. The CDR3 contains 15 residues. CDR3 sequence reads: CASSYSTEGFYEQYF. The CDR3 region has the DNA TGTGCCAGCAGTTACTCGACGGAGGGGTTCTACGAGCAGTACTTC.

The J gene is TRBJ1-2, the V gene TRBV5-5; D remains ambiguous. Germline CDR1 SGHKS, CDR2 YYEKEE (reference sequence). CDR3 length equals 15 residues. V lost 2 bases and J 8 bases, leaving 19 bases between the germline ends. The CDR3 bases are TGTGCCAGCAGCTTAAGCTCTAGAGGCTTACAAGGCTACACCTTC. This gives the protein CASSLSSRGLQGYTF.

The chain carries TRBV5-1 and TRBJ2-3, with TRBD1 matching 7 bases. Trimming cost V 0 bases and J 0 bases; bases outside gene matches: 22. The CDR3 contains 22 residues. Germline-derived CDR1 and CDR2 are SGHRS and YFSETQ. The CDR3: CASSLVPPGQRAPRGSTDTQYF. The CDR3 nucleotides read TGCGCCAGCAGCTTGGTGCCACCGGGACAGAGGGCCCCAAGGGGGAGCACAGATACGCAGTATTTT.

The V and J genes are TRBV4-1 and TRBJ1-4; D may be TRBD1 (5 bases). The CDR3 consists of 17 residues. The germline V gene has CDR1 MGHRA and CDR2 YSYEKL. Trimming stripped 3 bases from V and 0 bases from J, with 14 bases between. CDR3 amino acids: CASSHPGKGATNEKLFF. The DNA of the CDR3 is TGCGCCAGCAGCCACCCAGGGAAAGGGGCAACTAATGAAAAACTGTTTTTT.

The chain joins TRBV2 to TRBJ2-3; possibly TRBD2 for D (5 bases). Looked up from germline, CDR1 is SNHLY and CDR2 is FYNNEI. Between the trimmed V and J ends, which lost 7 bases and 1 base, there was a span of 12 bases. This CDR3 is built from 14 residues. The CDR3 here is CASTGVGGTDTQYF. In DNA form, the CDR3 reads TGTGCCAGCACCGGGGTTGGAGGCACAGATACGCAGTATTTT.

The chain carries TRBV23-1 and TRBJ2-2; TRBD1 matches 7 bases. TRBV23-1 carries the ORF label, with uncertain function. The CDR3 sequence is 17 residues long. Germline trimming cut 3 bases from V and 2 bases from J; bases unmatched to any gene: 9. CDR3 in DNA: TGCGCCAGCAGTCACCCCCGGGGACAGACCAACACCGGGGAGCTGTTTTTT. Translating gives CASSHPRGQTNTGELFF.

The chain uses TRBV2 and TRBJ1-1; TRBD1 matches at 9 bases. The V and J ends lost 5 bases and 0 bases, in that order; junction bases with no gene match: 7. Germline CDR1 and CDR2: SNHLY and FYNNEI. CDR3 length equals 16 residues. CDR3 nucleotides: TGTGCCAGCAGTCGTCCCGGGACAGGGATGAACACTGAAGCTTTCTTT. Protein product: CASSRPGTGMNTEAFF.

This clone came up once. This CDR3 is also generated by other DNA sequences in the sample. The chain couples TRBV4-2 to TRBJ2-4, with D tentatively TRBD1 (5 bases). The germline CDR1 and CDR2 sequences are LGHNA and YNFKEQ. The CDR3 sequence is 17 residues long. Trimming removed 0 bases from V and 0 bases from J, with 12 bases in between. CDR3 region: CASSQDPQGIAKNIQYF. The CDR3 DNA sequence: TGTGCCAGCAGCCAAGACCCCCAGGGAATAGCCAAAAACATTCAGTACTTC.

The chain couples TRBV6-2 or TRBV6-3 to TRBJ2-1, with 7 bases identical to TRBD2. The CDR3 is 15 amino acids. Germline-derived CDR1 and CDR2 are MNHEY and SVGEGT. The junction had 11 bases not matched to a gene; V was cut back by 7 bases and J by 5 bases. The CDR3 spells CASIPRGTTHNEQFF. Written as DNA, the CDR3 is TGTGCCAGCATCCCCCGGGGGACTACGCACAATGAGCAGTTCTTC.

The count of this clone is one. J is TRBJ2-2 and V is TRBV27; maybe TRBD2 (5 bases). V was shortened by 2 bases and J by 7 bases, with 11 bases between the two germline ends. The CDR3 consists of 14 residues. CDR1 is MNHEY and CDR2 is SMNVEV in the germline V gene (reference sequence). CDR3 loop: CASSLRELHGELFF. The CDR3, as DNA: TGTGCCAGCAGTTTAAGGGAGCTTCACGGGGAGCTGTTTTTT.

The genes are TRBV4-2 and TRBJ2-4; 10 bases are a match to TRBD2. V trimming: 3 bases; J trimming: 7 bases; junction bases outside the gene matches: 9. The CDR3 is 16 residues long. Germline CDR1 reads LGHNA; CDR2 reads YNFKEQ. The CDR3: CASSHSSGSGRNIQYF. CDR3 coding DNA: TGTGCCAGCAGCCACTCTAGCGGGAGCGGTAGGAACATTCAGTACTTC.

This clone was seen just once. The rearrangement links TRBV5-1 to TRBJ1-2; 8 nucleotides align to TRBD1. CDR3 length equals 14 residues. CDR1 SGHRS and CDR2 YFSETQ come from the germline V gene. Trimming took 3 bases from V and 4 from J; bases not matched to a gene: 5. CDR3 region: CASSSGDRGYGYTF. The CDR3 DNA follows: TGCGCCAGCAGCTCGGGTGACAGGGGCTATGGCTACACCTTC.

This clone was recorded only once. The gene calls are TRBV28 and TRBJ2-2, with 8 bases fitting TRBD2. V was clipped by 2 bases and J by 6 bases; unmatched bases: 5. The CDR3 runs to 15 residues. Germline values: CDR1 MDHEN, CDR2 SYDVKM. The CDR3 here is CASSLRAGGPGELFF. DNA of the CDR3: TGTGCCAGCAGTTTAAGGGCGGGAGGCCCCGGGGAGCTGTTTTTT. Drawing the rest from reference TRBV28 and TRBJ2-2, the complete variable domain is DVKVTQSSRYLVKRTGEKVFLECVQDMDHENMFWYRQDPGLGLRLIYFSYDVKMKEKGDIPEGYSVSREKKERFSLILESASTNQTSMYLCASSLRAGGPGELFFGEGSRLTVL.

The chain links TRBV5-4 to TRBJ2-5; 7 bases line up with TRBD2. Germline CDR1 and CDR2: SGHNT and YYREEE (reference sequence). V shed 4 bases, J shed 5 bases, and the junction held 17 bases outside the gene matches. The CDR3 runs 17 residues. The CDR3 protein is CASSPRWTSGVMETQYF. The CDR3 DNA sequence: TGTGCCAGCAGCCCAAGGTGGACAAGCGGGGTAATGGAGACCCAGTACTTC.

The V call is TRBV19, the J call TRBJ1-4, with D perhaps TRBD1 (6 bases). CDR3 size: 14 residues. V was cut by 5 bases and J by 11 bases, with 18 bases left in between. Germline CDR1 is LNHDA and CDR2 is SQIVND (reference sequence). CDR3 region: CASSANRQARKLFF. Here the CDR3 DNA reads TGTGCCAGTAGTGCGAACCGACAGGCGAGGAAACTGTTTTTT.

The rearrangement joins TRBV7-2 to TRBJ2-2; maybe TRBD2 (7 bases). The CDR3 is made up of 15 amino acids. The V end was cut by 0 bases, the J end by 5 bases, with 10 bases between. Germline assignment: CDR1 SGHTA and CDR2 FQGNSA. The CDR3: CASSLAGGPTGELFF. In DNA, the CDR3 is TGTGCCAGCAGCTTAGCGGGGGGGCCAACCGGGGAGCTGTTTTTT.